Listed below are T cell receptor beta chains from one sample, sequenced in a study of blood T cell repertoires in COVID-19. The assay was immunoSEQ multiplex PCR, and TCRdb's table has in-frame clones only and misses some. The sample yields approximately 110,000 clones, roughly 85% seen once. What was sequenced was peripheral blood. Receptors were obtained from a man aged 35-49 years with acute or convalescent COVID-19. The CDR3 runs from the conserved cysteine through the conserved F or W. The D gene is left open where the match is weak. A row's size may be missing; if present it is once, few, many or a size class.

CDR3aa: CATTRGAQTEAFF
CDR3nt: TGTGCCACCACTCGGGGGGCGCAAACTGAAGCTTTCTTT
j_gene: TRBJ1-1
v_gene: TRBV6-5
abundance: -
d_gene: -

CDR3aa: CASSPGQGGSPLHF
CDR3nt: TGTGCCAGCAGTCCCGGACAGGGAGGCTCACCCCTCCACTTT
j_gene: TRBJ1-6
v_gene: TRBV6-6
abundance: -
d_gene: TRBD1

CDR3aa: CASSAQTGTGFGTQYF
CDR3nt: TGTGCCAGCAGCGCCCAAACCGGGACTGGTTTTGGGACCCAGTACTTC
j_gene: TRBJ2-5
v_gene: TRBV7-2
abundance: -
d_gene: -

CDR3aa: CASSFRQGGTGELFF
CDR3nt: TGTGCCAGCAGCTTCAGACAGGGTGGCACCGGGGAGCTGTTTTTT
j_gene: TRBJ2-2
v_gene: TRBV7-2
abundance: few
d_gene: TRBD1

CDR3aa: CASSRPGQGASDTQYF
CDR3nt: TGTGCCAGCAGCAGGCCGGGACAGGGGGCTTCAGATACGCAGTATTTT
j_gene: TRBJ2-3
v_gene: TRBV6-6
abundance: -
d_gene: TRBD1

CDR3aa: CASSVEPGLDDEQFF
CDR3nt: TGTGCCAGCAGCGTAGAACCGGGACTAGACGATGAGCAGTTCTTC
j_gene: TRBJ2-1
v_gene: TRBV9
abundance: -
d_gene: TRBD2

CDR3aa: CASSPGTEGLYGYTF
CDR3nt: TGTGCCAGCAGCCCCGGGACAGAGGGGCTCTATGGCTACACCTTC
j_gene: TRBJ1-2
v_gene: TRBV5-4
abundance: -
d_gene: TRBD1

CDR3aa: CASSFAVTGGVQYF
CDR3nt: TGTGCCAGCAGCTTCGCCGTAACAGGGGGAGTGCAGTACTTC
j_gene: TRBJ2-7
v_gene: TRBV7-6
abundance: -
d_gene: TRBD1

CDR3aa: CASSGHGGEAFF
CDR3nt: TGTGCCAGCAGCGGCCACGGCGGTGAAGCTTTCTTT
j_gene: TRBJ1-1
v_gene: TRBV9
abundance: -
d_gene: -

CDR3aa: CASSQGSGVRAAKYF
CDR3nt: TGTGCCAGCAGCCAAGGTAGCGGGGTACGGGCGGCGAAGTATTTT
j_gene: TRBJ2-3
v_gene: TRBV3-1/TRBV3-2
abundance: -
d_gene: TRBD2

CDR3aa: CASSPPEGGRFEKLFF
CDR3nt: TGCGCCAGCAGCCCCCCGGAGGGCGGAAGGTTTGAAAAACTGTTTTTT
j_gene: TRBJ1-4
v_gene: TRBV4-3
abundance: -
d_gene: -

CDR3aa: CASSLTSGDTEAFF
CDR3nt: TGTGCCAGCAGCTTGACCTCAGGGGACACTGAAGCTTTCTTT
j_gene: TRBJ1-1
v_gene: TRBV5-4
abundance: -
d_gene: -

CDR3aa: CATSTGNLGEAFF
CDR3nt: TGTGCCACCAGCACAGGGAATCTTGGTGAAGCTTTCTTT
j_gene: TRBJ1-1
v_gene: TRBV24-1
abundance: once
d_gene: -

CDR3aa: CATKGKTPGQPDNQPQHF
CDR3nt: TGTGCCACCAAGGGAAAGACACCGGGACAGCCAGACAATCAGCCCCAGCATTTT
j_gene: TRBJ1-5
v_gene: TRBV24-1
abundance: -
d_gene: TRBD1

CDR3aa: CASILSSGETQYF
CDR3nt: TGCGCCAGCATTCTTTCAAGCGGGGAGACCCAGTACTTC
j_gene: TRBJ2-5
v_gene: TRBV5-1
abundance: -
d_gene: -

CDR3aa: CASNSDRGNTGELFF
CDR3nt: TGTGCCAGCAATTCCGACAGGGGGAACACCGGGGAGCTGTTTTTT
j_gene: TRBJ2-2
v_gene: TRBV2
abundance: -
d_gene: TRBD1

CDR3aa: CATSIGGPTGELFF
CDR3nt: TGTGCCACCAGTATCGGGGGGCCCACCGGGGAGCTGTTTTTT
j_gene: TRBJ2-2
v_gene: TRBV24-1
abundance: -
d_gene: -

CDR3aa: CATSDPGTGGNEQFF
CDR3nt: TGTGCCACCAGTGATCCCGGGACAGGGGGCAATGAGCAGTTCTTC
j_gene: TRBJ2-1
v_gene: TRBV24-1
abundance: -
d_gene: TRBD1

CDR3aa: CASSSYRLNEQFF
CDR3nt: TGTGCCAGCAGCAGTTACAGGCTCAATGAGCAGTTCTTC
j_gene: TRBJ2-1
v_gene: TRBV2
abundance: -
d_gene: -

CDR3aa: CASSSIQGDGYTF
CDR3nt: TGTGCCAGCAGCTCAATACAGGGTGACGGCTACACCTTC
j_gene: TRBJ1-2
v_gene: TRBV7-2
abundance: -
d_gene: -

CDR3aa: CATSDWRREGRESNTGELFF
CDR3nt: TGTGCCACCAGTGACTGGCGCCGGGAAGGGAGGGAGTCGAACACCGGGGAGCTGTTTTTT
j_gene: TRBJ2-2
v_gene: TRBV24-1
abundance: -
d_gene: TRBD2

CDR3aa: CASSGRAGQDLYQPQHF
CDR3nt: TGTGCCAGCAGCGGCCGCGCGGGACAGGATTTGTATCAGCCCCAGCATTTT
j_gene: TRBJ1-5
v_gene: TRBV21-1
abundance: -
d_gene: -

CDR3aa: CASSRGQEAFETQYF
CDR3nt: TGCGCCAGCAGCCGCGGACAGGAGGCGTTTGAGACCCAGTACTTC
j_gene: TRBJ2-5
v_gene: TRBV4-1
abundance: -
d_gene: TRBD1

CDR3aa: CASSQDPTGKTEAFF
CDR3nt: TGCGCCAGCAGCCAAGACCCGACAGGGAAGACTGAAGCTTTCTTT
j_gene: TRBJ1-1
v_gene: TRBV4-3
abundance: -
d_gene: TRBD1

CDR3aa: CSASLLGYEQYF
CDR3nt: TGCAGTGCTAGTCTTCTCGGCTACGAGCAGTACTTC
j_gene: TRBJ2-7
v_gene: TRBV20-1
abundance: -
d_gene: -

CDR3aa: CASSLVTGGISYEQYF
CDR3nt: TGTGCCAGCAGCTTAGTGACAGGGGGAATCTCCTACGAGCAGTACTTC
j_gene: TRBJ2-7
v_gene: TRBV13
abundance: few
d_gene: TRBD1